The rows below give T cell receptor beta chains drawn from one sample of a study of blood T cell repertoires in COVID-19. Produced via immunoSEQ multiplex PCR; TCRdb's table is partial and in-frame only. Of over 200,000 clones listed, 70% to 90% were seen once; the top ten hold about 2.1%. The source material was peripheral blood. All receptors come from a woman aged 45 to 65 with acute or convalescent COVID-19. CDR3s include the opening cysteine and the closing phenylalanine or tryptophan. The D gene is left open where the match is weak. Where a row states a size, it is once, few, many or the class of an expanded clone; other rows omit it.

v_call	d_call	clone_size	j_call	cdr3_aa	cdr3_nt
TRBV5-5	.	.	TRBJ1-1	CASSQDYLEAFF	TGTGCCAGCAGCCAGGACTATCTTGAAGCTTTCTTT
TRBV5-1	.	once	TRBJ1-2	CASSPGSNRGYTF	TGCGCCAGCAGCCCTGGATCGAACAGAGGCTACACCTTC
TRBV23-1	.	once	TRBJ2-7	CASTHMTDAGPLKETSIRYEQYF	TGCGCCAGCACCCACATGACAGACGCCGGCCCCCTAAAGGAAACTAGCATTCGGTACGAGCAGTACTTC
TRBV18	TRBD2	once	TRBJ2-7	CASSPGLAGGYEQYF	TGTGCCAGCTCACCCGGACTAGCGGGGGGTTACGAGCAGTACTTC
TRBV19	TRBD1	.	TRBJ1-5	CASSPEGQYSNQPQHF	TGTGCCAGTAGCCCCGAGGGACAGTATAGCAATCAGCCCCAGCATTTT
TRBV4-2	.	.	TRBJ2-5	CASSQGQTEETQYF	TGTGCCAGCAGCCAAGGACAGACCGAAGAGACCCAGTACTTC
TRBV28	.	.	TRBJ1-4	CASRPPTATNEKLFF	TGTGCCAGCAGACCCCCGACAGCAACTAATGAAAAACTGTTTTTT
TRBV6-5	.	.	TRBJ1-5	CASSYSYGQPQHF	TGTGCCAGCAGTTACTCGTACGGGCAGCCCCAGCATTTT
TRBV3-1/TRBV3-2	.	.	TRBJ2-3	CASSQEGRHTQYF	TGTGCCAGCAGCCAAGAAGGGAGGCATACGCAGTATTTT
TRBV19	.	.	TRBJ1-1	CASSMVGGNTEAFF	TGTGCCAGTAGTATGGTTGGCGGGAACACTGAAGCTTTCTTT
TRBV5-6	.	.	TRBJ2-7	CASSPTRVSYEQYF	TGTGCCAGCAGCCCGACCCGGGTTTCCTACGAGCAGTACTTC
TRBV5-1	.	once	TRBJ1-2	CASSPTSGSYGYTF	TGCGCCAGCAGCCCAACGAGCGGAAGCTATGGCTACACCTTC
TRBV4-1	TRBD1	.	TRBJ1-4	CASSQMGQHATNEKLFF	TGCGCCAGCAGCCAAATGGGACAGCATGCAACTAATGAAAAACTGTTTTTT
TRBV5-1	.	.	TRBJ1-5	CASSLQGIGQPQHF	TGCGCCAGCAGCTTGCAGGGGATAGGGCAGCCCCAGCATTTT
TRBV3-1/TRBV3-2	TRBD1	once	TRBJ2-7	CASSQTGENEQYF	TGTGCCAGCAGCCAAACAGGGGAGAACGAGCAGTACTTC
TRBV19	TRBD1	.	TRBJ1-5	CASSIAHRGSNQPQHF	TGTGCCAGTAGTATAGCCCACAGGGGTAGCAATCAGCCCCAGCATTTT
TRBV5-1	TRBD2	.	TRBJ2-1	CASSLGGSVDEQFF	TGCGCCAGCAGCTTGGGCGGGAGTGTCGATGAGCAGTTCTTC
TRBV11-3	TRBD1	.	TRBJ2-7	CASSLDREHEQYF	TGTGCCAGCAGCCTCGACAGGGAACACGAGCAGTACTTC
TRBV9	TRBD2	.	TRBJ2-3	CASSVSPSGNADTQYF	TGTGCCAGCAGCGTATCCCCTAGCGGGAATGCAGATACGCAGTATTTT
TRBV3-1/TRBV3-2	.	.	TRBJ2-3	CASSQATGDTQYF	TGTGCCAGCAGCCAAGCAACGGGAGATACGCAGTATTTT
TRBV5-1	.	.	TRBJ1-6	CASSLVPGAGSPLHF	TGCGCCAGCAGCTTGGTCCCAGGGGCTGGTTCACCCCTCCACTTT
TRBV27	TRBD1	.	TRBJ2-2	CASTPLTGGGLRRNGELFF	TGTGCCAGCACCCCTCTGACAGGGGGCGGGCTTAGGAGGAACGGGGAGCTGTTTTTT
TRBV27	.	.	TRBJ1-4	CASSRQNRVNEKLFF	TGTGCCAGCAGTCGTCAAAACAGGGTAAATGAAAAACTGTTTTTT
TRBV7-3	.	.	TRBJ1-1	CASSFQQNTEAFF	TGTGCCAGCAGTTTTCAACAGAACACTGAAGCTTTCTTT
TRBV28	TRBD2	.	TRBJ2-7	CASSPILNPSGHYEQYF	TGTGCCAGCAGTCCGATTCTCAACCCTAGCGGCCACTACGAGCAGTACTTC
TRBV7-9	.	few	TRBJ1-2	CASRRLNYGYTF	TGTGCCAGCCGTCGCCTAAACTATGGCTACACCTTC
TRBV29-1	.	.	TRBJ1-6	CSVGWLDNSPLHF	TGCAGCGTTGGGTGGTTAGATAATTCACCCCTCCACTTT